This T cell receptor beta chain stems from a study of CD8 T cells in ankylosing spondylitis. Overall study findings and caveats: With a CD8+ phenotype, disease-linked clones were relatively rare in peripheral blood.

TCRdb processed the 5' RACE reads anew with MiXCR; each CDR3 protein has one entry. The repertoire consists of 290,000 or so distinct CDR3 sequences, with about 20% occurring once and the leading ten covering around 3.2%. V was pared by 4 bases and J by 1 base, with 9 bases between. This CDR3 has 13 residues. Germline-derived CDR1 and CDR2 are DFQATT and SNEGSKA (reference sequence). On this clonotype: What it binds is not known.

This rearrangement joins TRBV20-1 to TRBJ2-3; D tentatively fits TRBD1 or TRBD2 (5 bases each). The clonotype originates from a female donor with ankylosing spondylitis or in good health (not recorded which). Sample: blood, either unsorted or a sorted T cell fraction (not recorded which). CDR3 loop: CSAIWDRTDTQYF. The CDR3 coding sequence is TGCAGTGCTATTTGGGACCGCACAGATACGCAGTATTTT.